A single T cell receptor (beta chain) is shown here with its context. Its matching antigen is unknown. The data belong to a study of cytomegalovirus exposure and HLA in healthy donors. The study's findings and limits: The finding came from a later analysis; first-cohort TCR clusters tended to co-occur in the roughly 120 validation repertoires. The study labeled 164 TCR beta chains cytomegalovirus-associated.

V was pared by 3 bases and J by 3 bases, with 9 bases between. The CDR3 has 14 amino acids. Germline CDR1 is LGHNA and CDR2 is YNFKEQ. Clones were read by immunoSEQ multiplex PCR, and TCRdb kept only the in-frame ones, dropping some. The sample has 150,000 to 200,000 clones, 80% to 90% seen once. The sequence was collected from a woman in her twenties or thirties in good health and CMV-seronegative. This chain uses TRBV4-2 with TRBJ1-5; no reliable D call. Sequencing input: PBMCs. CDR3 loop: CASSQGQANQPQHF. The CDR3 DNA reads TGTGCCAGCAGCCAGGGTCAGGCCAATCAGCCCCAGCATTTT.